These 26 T cell receptor beta chains were all obtained from the same sample, sequenced in a study of cytomegalovirus exposure and HLA in healthy donors. A multiplex PCR was run with 60 Vbeta primers and 13 Jbeta primers. Generated by immunoSEQ multiplex PCR, the TCRdb table keeps only in-frame clones and is missing some. The table has over 150,000 clones, almost 80% seen once. The sequenced sample consisted of PBMCs. The receptors come from a woman aged 45 to 65 in good health and CMV-seronegative.

V and J are TRBV29-1 and TRBJ2-1, with unresolved D. Germline CDR1 and CDR2: SQVTM and ANQGSEA. The CDR3 consists of 11 residues. V was shortened by 7 bases and J by 2 bases, with 6 bases between the two germline ends. CDR3 bases: TGCAGCGCTACCGCCTACAATGAGCAGTTCTTC. This gives the protein CSATAYNEQFF.

V gene TRBV29-1 combines with J gene TRBJ2-7; TRBD1 aligns across 8 bases. The CDR3 runs 16 residues. From germline, CDR1 is SQVTM and CDR2 ANQGSEA. The J segment lost 1 base and the V segment lost 4 bases, leaving 12 bases of the junction unmatched. The CDR3 DNA follows: TGCAGCGTTGCGGGGGACAGGAGCACCTCTTCCTACGAGCAGTACTTC. Its translation is CSVAGDRSTSSYEQYF.

V and J are TRBV25-1 and TRBJ2-5; 8 bases are shared with TRBD2. J was trimmed by 1 base and V by 3 bases; bases with no gene match: 10. The length of the CDR3 is 17 residues. The V gene's germline CDR1 is MGHDK and CDR2 SYGVNS. The CDR3 region is CASSERPGGASQETQYF. The CDR3 DNA follows: TGTGCCAGCAGTGAGAGGCCCGGGGGGGCCTCCCAAGAGACCCAGTACTTC.

This chain uses TRBV27 with TRBJ2-7; no clear D. Germline CDR1 and CDR2: MNHEY and SMNVEV (reference sequence). CDR3 size: 13 residues. Trimming removed 2 bases from V and 3 bases from J, with 8 bases in between. CDR3 nucleotides: TGTGCCAGCAGTTTAGATTCCAGCTACGAGCAGTACTTC. Translation gives CASSLDSSYEQYF.

The rearrangement uses TRBV4-3 and TRBJ1-6; TRBD1 matches at 9 bases. CDR3 length: 17 amino acids. Per germline, CDR1 LGHNA and CDR2 YSLEER. Unmatched junction bases numbered 12, after V lost 0 bases and J lost 12 bases. The CDR3 DNA is TGCGCCAGCAGCCAAGATGGGACAGGGTTTATTGAGGAACCCCTCCACTTT. This gives the protein CASSQDGTGFIEEPLHF.

This chain links TRBV7-3 with TRBJ2-7; 8 bases line up with TRBD2. The CDR3 length is 13 residues. Germline CDR1 is SGHTA and CDR2 is FQGTGA. V gave up 5 bases and J gave up 6 bases; unmatched junction bases: 6. This CDR3 reads CASSRSGSGEQYF. CDR3 bases: TGTGCCAGCAGCCGAAGCGGGAGTGGCGAGCAGTACTTC.

This clone showed up just once. The V and J genes are TRBV7-2 and TRBJ2-7; the match to TRBD2 covers 7 bases. CDR3 size: 16 residues. J lost 7 bases, V lost 5 bases, and 17 bases had no gene match. The germline V gene has CDR1 SGHTA and CDR2 FQGNSA. This CDR3 is CASSPALLAEDLEQYF. For the CDR3, the DNA is TGTGCCAGCAGCCCAGCCCTTCTAGCGGAGGATTTGGAGCAGTACTTC.

The V and J genes are TRBV7-9 and TRBJ1-5; 12 nucleotides line up with TRBD1. The CDR3 loop spans 16 amino acids. V lost 4 bases and J lost 7; bases outside the gene matches: 8. Germline lookup yields CDR1 SEHNR and CDR2 FQNEAQ (reference sequence). The CDR3, as DNA: TGTGCCAGCAGCTCTTCCGGGACAGGGGGCGGGCAGCCCCAGCATTTT. Translating it yields CASSSSGTGGGQPQHF.

The gene calls are TRBV29-1 and TRBJ2-1; 8 bases agree with TRBD1. The CDR3 covers 14 residues. V was clipped by 7 bases and J by 3 bases; unmatched bases: 8. In germline, CDR1 is SQVTM, CDR2 ANQGSEA. The CDR3 DNA follows: TGCAGCGCCGCAACGGGACAGGTCTACAATGAGCAGTTCTTC. Translation: CSAATGQVYNEQFF.

The chain has TRBV18 and TRBJ2-5; a weak D match, TRBD2 (6 bases). V lost 4 bases to trimming and J lost 3 bases, with 15 bases between them. Germline V gives CDR1 KGHSH, CDR2 LQKENI. The CDR3 has 15 residues. The CDR3 DNA sequence: TGTGCCAGCTCACATGGATCATCGGGGGAAGAGACCCAGTACTTC. It codes for CASSHGSSGEETQYF.

The chain combines TRBV6-6 with TRBJ2-5; D might be TRBD2 (6 bases). Trimming shortened V by 0 bases and J by 2 bases, and 10 bases separated the two germline ends. The CDR3 contains 15 residues. Germline lookup yields CDR1 MNHNY and CDR2 SVGAGI (reference sequence). The CDR3 DNA reads TGTGCCAGCAGTTACTCGGCTGGGGGGCAAGAGACCCAGTACTTC. Its protein is CASSYSAGGQETQYF.

The gene calls are TRBV2 and TRBJ1-5; 8 nucleotides match TRBD1. CDR1 SNHLY and CDR2 FYNNEI come from the germline V gene. This CDR3 is 15 amino acids long. Unmatched junction bases numbered 4, after V lost 6 bases and J lost 0 bases. The CDR3 DNA follows: TGTGCCAGCAGGGGGGACAGGAATAGCAATCAGCCCCAGCATTTT. Its protein product is CASRGDRNSNQPQHF.

The chain combines TRBV5-7 with TRBJ2-7; D ambiguous. TRBV5-7 is sorted into the ORF group, with uncertain function. The CDR3 is 13 amino acids. Trimming removed 10 bases at V and 0 bases at J, with 14 bases between. The CDR3 protein is CAPPAASSYEQYF. The CDR3, as DNA: TGTGCCCCCCCGGCAGCTAGCTCCTACGAGCAGTACTTC.

This clone was detected a few times. The V and J genes are TRBV9 and TRBJ2-3; D unresolved. The CDR3 contains 13 residues. Trimming pared 2 bases from V and 4 bases from J, leaving 8 bases between. From germline, CDR1 is SGDLS and CDR2 YYNGEE. CDR3 sequence (DNA): TGTGCCAGCAGCGTCGGGTCCCCAGATACGCAGTATTTT. Translating it yields CASSVGSPDTQYF.

This sequence joins TRBV7-9 and TRBJ2-7; 7 bases fit TRBD2. Germline CDR1 is SEHNR and CDR2 is FQNEAQ (reference sequence). CDR3 size: 15 residues. V lost 1 base and J lost 3; bases outside the gene matches: 6. The CDR3 reads CASSLDSGLGYEQYF. The CDR3 DNA sequence: TGTGCCAGCAGCTTAGATAGCGGGTTAGGCTACGAGCAGTACTTC.

The chain joins TRBV27 to TRBJ2-7; 13 nucleotides match TRBD2. J gave up 1 base and V 4 bases, and 1 base lay outside the gene matches. The CDR3 has 15 amino acids. From germline, CDR1 is MNHEY and CDR2 SMNVEV (reference sequence). The CDR3 protein is CASSSLAGGSYEQYF. CDR3 in DNA: TGTGCCAGCAGTTCACTAGCGGGAGGGTCCTACGAGCAGTACTTC.

The chain carries TRBV28 and TRBJ1-2; 9 nucleotides line up with TRBD1. V trimming: 5 bases; J trimming: 4 bases; junction bases outside the gene matches: 8. From germline, CDR1 is MDHEN and CDR2 SYDVKM. This CDR3 has 15 residues. CDR3 sequence: CASSDPGQGLYGYTF. The DNA of the CDR3 is TGTGCCAGCAGTGACCCGGGACAGGGACTCTATGGCTACACCTTC.

A single count supports this clone. This chain joins TRBV5-5 and TRBJ1-6, with a weak D call TRBD1 (6 bases). This CDR3 region has 16 residues. CDR1 SGHKS and CDR2 YYEKEE come from the germline V gene (reference sequence). V was trimmed by 0 bases and J by 6 bases, leaving 13 bases between them. The CDR3 loop is CASSLDRELSNSPLHF. The CDR3 DNA reads as TGTGCCAGCAGCTTGGACAGGGAGTTGAGTAATTCACCCCTCCACTTT.

This chain joins TRBV5-4 and TRBJ2-1, with TRBD2 identical over 11 bases. This CDR3 comprises 15 residues. J lost 9 bases, V lost 1 base, and 6 bases had no gene match. Germline CDR1 and CDR2: SGHNT and YYREEE (reference sequence). CDR3: CASSLLVAGGREQFF. DNA for the CDR3: TGTGCCAGCAGCTTGCTGGTAGCGGGGGGGCGTGAGCAGTTCTTC.

V and J are TRBV7-3 and TRBJ2-2, with a possible D match to TRBD1 (7 bases). The CDR3 consists of 17 residues. V gave up 5 bases and J gave up 2 bases, with 18 bases separating them. Germline V gene data show CDR1 as SGHTA and CDR2 as FQGTGA. DNA for the CDR3: TGTGCCAGCAGCCCCCGGTGGCAGGGGGGTAACACCGGGGAGCTGTTTTTT. Its translation: CASSPRWQGGNTGELFF. The whole variable domain, remainder taken from reference TRBV7-3 and TRBJ2-2, is GAGVSQTPSNKVTEKGKYVELRCDPISGHTALYWYRQSLGQGPEFLIYFQGTGAADDSGLPNDRFFAVRPEGSVSTLKIQRTERGDSAVYLCASSPRWQGGNTGELFFGEGSRLTVL.

This chain links TRBV4-1 with TRBJ1-1, with D unclear. Germline V lookup: CDR1 MGHRA, CDR2 YSYEKL. The CDR3 has 14 residues. Trimming took 0 bases from V and 6 from J, leaving 11 bases between them. CDR3 DNA: TGCGCCAGCAGCCAAGAAGGAGGAGGCGCTGAAGCTTTCTTT. It encodes CASSQEGGGAEAFF.

This clone has a handful of counts. The rearrangement uses TRBV2 and TRBJ1-5, with TRBD1 matching 7 bases. This CDR3 spans 15 amino acids. V was pared by 8 bases and J by 0 bases, with 7 bases of the junction left unmatched. The germline V gene encodes CDR1 SNHLY and CDR2 FYNNEI. The CDR3 DNA reads TGTGCCAGCCTCCGGGACAGTACTAGCAATCAGCCCCAGCATTTT. Protein: CASLRDSTSNQPQHF.

The rearrangement uses TRBV12-2 and TRBJ1-2; TRBD1, as called in the table, went unchecked against the DNA. TRBV12-2 is a recognized pseudogene. The CDR3 spans 14 residues. The CDR3 sequence: CASRDMGKGHRVTF. Here the CDR3 DNA reads TGTGCAAGTCGCGACATGGGGAAGGGGCACCGTGTTACCTTC.

The chain couples TRBV11-2 to TRBJ2-7, with 7 bases identical to TRBD1. The V segment lost 6 bases and the J segment 2 bases; nucleotides outside the gene matches: 7. CDR1 SGHAT and CDR2 FQNNGV come from the germline V gene. The CDR3 is 14 amino acids. The CDR3 here is CASSPETGPYEQYF. CDR3 coding DNA: TGTGCCAGCAGTCCTGAGACAGGGCCCTACGAGCAGTACTTC.

The chain combines TRBV7-2 with TRBJ2-7, with D tentatively TRBD1 (8 bases). Deletions cut 7 bases from V and 2 bases from J, with 12 bases between. The CDR3 length is 13 residues. Germline lookup yields CDR1 SGHTA and CDR2 FQGNSA. The CDR3 region is CASNRGGTYEQYF. The CDR3 region has the DNA TGTGCCAGCAACAGGGGGGGGACCTACGAGCAGTACTTC.

V gene TRBV5-6 combines with J gene TRBJ1-1; TRBD1 agrees at 10 bases. The CDR3 totals 16 residues. Germline V gene data show CDR1 as SGHDT and CDR2 as YYEEEE. V lost 1 base and J lost 5; bases outside the gene matches: 8. CDR3 DNA: TGTGCCAGCAGCTTGAGGTGGACAGGGGGAAGGACTGAAGCTTTCTTT. Translated: CASSLRWTGGRTEAFF.